This T cell receptor (beta chain) was recovered during a study of T-cell memory formation after mild COVID-19. About the research overall: The two donors had largely donor-specific TCR clusters. Points from the study as a whole: A subset of responding clones appeared in pre-infection memory, suggesting cross-reactive memory joined. Largely, contracting CD4+ clones fell within CM and EM, and contracting CD8+ clones within EMRA.

About this clonotype: No antigen is known for it.

Barcoded TCR alpha and TCR beta cDNA libraries with UMIs came from 5'RACE using constant-segment primers. TCRdb processed the 5' RACE reads anew with MiXCR; each CDR3 protein has one entry. Of hundreds of thousands of distinct CDR3 sequences listed, about 20% are singletons. V trimming: 5 bases; J trimming: 3 bases; junction bases outside the gene matches: 6. The CDR3 totals 15 residues. CDR1 is SEHNR and CDR2 is FQNEAQ in the germline V gene (reference sequence). V gene TRBV7-9 combines with J gene TRBJ2-1, with 8 bases matching TRBD2. Sequenced material: PBMCs or a T cell subset sorted from them (not recorded which). This receptor was taken from an adult woman who had mild COVID-19 (a few samples of this study predate the infection). Cell type and time point are not known. CDR3 protein: CASSRPGGLYNEQFF. The DNA of the CDR3 is TGTGCCAGCAGCCGTCCGGGGGGGCTCTACAATGAGCAGTTCTTC.